Following are 8 T cell receptor beta chains from one sample sequenced in a study of T cell responses to AZD1222 COVID-19 vaccine. Sequenced by immunoSEQ multiplex PCR; TCRdb stores in-frame clones only, minus some. The sample has about 150,000 clones, over 75% seen once. The sample consisted of peripheral blood, taken on day 0 of AZD1222 vaccination. Receptor source: an adult in good health.

The V and J genes are TRBV7-9 and TRBJ2-5; either TRBD1 or TRBD2 may supply D (5 bases each). The germline gives CDR1 SEHNR, CDR2 FQNEAQ (reference sequence). V dropped 4 bases and J dropped 2 bases, with 14 bases sitting between them. This CDR3 spans 15 amino acids. CDR3 sequence (DNA): TGTGCCAGCAGCTCGGGACGGATAACTCAAGAGACCCAGTACTTC. Translated, it gives CASSSGRITQETQYF.

This chain connects TRBV12-3 or TRBV12-4 to TRBJ2-5; D is unclear. This CDR3 has 11 residues. V shed 7 bases and J shed 4 bases, with 7 bases lying between them. CDR3 sequence: CASTPGETQYF. The CDR3 DNA is TGTGCCAGCACCCCGGGAGAGACCCAGTACTTC.

This clone was recorded only once. The V and J genes are TRBV9 and TRBJ2-2; D possibly uses TRBD1 or TRBD2 (6 bases each). Between the trimmed V and J ends, which lost 0 bases and 2 bases, there was a span of 17 bases. CDR3 length: 18 residues. CDR1 and CDR2 from the germline V gene are SGDLS and YYNGEE. DNA for the CDR3: TGTGCCAGCAGCGTAGATCCGGGGGCCATCCTTAACACCGGGGAGCTGTTTTTT. It encodes CASSVDPGAILNTGELFF.

This clone came up once. V is TRBV7-8 and J is TRBJ2-5; 7 positions agree with TRBD2. Germline V gene data show CDR1 as SGHVS and CDR2 as FQNEAQ. This CDR3 comprises 13 residues. Unmatched junction bases numbered 5, after V lost 5 bases and J lost 5 bases. CDR3 coding DNA: TGTGCCAGCAGCGTGACTAGCTTGGAGACCCAGTACTTC. It is translated as CASSVTSLETQYF.

This sequence joins TRBV19 and TRBJ1-4; D is unresolved. V gave up 3 bases and J gave up 5 bases, with 16 bases separating them. The germline CDR1 and CDR2 sequences are LNHDA and SQIVND (reference sequence). The CDR3 totals 16 residues. DNA of the CDR3: TGTGCCAGTAGTATTCCTCTACGGGGAAGAAATGAAAAACTGTTTTTT. Amino acid sequence: CASSIPLRGRNEKLFF.

The chain is built from TRBV30 and TRBJ1-5, with no clear D. The CDR3 is made up of 13 amino acids. With 2 bases removed from V and 4 bases from J, the gap between germline ends came to 9 bases. Germline V gives CDR1 GTSNPN, CDR2 SVGIG (reference sequence). The CDR3, as DNA: TGTGCCTGGAGTCGGGCATATAATCAGCCCCAGCATTTT. Translated, it gives CAWSRAYNQPQHF.

This rearrangement joins TRBV7-2 to TRBJ2-5; 7 bases are shared with TRBD2. The V segment lost 5 bases and the J segment 4 bases; nucleotides outside the gene matches: 10. The CDR3 covers 15 residues. Germline V gives CDR1 SGHTA, CDR2 FQGNSA. DNA of the CDR3: TGTGCCAGCAGCGTGAATTGGGGGGGAGGAGAGACCCAGTACTTC. Translating gives CASSVNWGGGETQYF.

This clone was observed once. This chain uses TRBV19 with TRBJ1-6; D is unresolved. The germline gives CDR1 LNHDA, CDR2 SQIVND (reference sequence). Trimming removed 10 bases from V and 0 bases from J, with 10 bases in between. There are 14 residues in the CDR3. This CDR3 is CATQKSSYNSPLHF. The CDR3 nucleotides read TGTGCCACTCAAAAAAGCTCCTATAATTCACCCCTCCACTTT. Supplemented by reference TRBV19 and TRBJ1-6, the full variable domain reads DGGITQSPKYLFRKEGQNVTLSCEQNLNHDAMYWYRQDPGQGLRLIYYSQIVNDFQKGDIAEGYSVSREKKESFPLTVTSAQKNPTAFYLCATQKSSYNSPLHFGNGTRLTVT.